What follows are 2 T cell receptor beta chains derived from one specimen sequenced in a study of CD8 T cells in Susac syndrome. With random hexamers, reverse transcription was performed on about 0.45 to 1 ug of RNA. In TCRdb, the immunoSEQ multiplex PCR reads were re-called with MiXCR into one record per CDR3 protein. This repertoire shows approximately 50,000 distinct CDR3 sequences, around 93% found once; its top ten account for less than 0.9%. Sequencing input: CD8+ T cells from PBMCs. The receptors come from a human donor with Susac syndrome.

CDR3 region: CASSLGNGYTF. The CDR3 bases are TGTGCCAGCAGTTTGGGTAATGGCTACACCTTC. The genes are TRBV12-3 or TRBV12-4 and TRBJ1-2; D is unclear. The CDR3 covers 11 residues. V shed 3 bases and J shed 6 bases, with 5 bases lying between them.

This rearrangement joins TRBV7-9 to TRBJ1-2, with TRBD1 matching 9 bases. The germline gives CDR1 SEHNR, CDR2 FQNEAQ (reference sequence). Trimming cost V 5 bases and J 0 bases; bases outside gene matches: 7. The CDR3 length is 16 residues. CDR3 loop: CASSPSDRGTNYGYTF. As DNA, the CDR3 is TGTGCCAGCAGCCCGTCGGACAGGGGCACTAACTATGGCTACACCTTC.